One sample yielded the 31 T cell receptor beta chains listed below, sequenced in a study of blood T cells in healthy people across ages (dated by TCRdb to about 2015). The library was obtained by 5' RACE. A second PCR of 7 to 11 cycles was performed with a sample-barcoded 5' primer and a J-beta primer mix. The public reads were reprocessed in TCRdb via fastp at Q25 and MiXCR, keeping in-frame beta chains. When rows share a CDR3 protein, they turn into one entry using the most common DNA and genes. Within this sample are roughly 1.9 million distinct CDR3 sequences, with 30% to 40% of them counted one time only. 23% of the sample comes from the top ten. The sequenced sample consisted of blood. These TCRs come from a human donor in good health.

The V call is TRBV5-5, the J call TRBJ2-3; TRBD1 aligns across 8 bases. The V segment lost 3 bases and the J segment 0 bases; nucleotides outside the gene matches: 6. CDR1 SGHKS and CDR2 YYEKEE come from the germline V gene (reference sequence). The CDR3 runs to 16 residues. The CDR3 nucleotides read TGTGCCAGCAGCTACGACAGGGGCCGAAGCACAGATACGCAGTATTTT. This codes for CASSYDRGRSTDTQYF.

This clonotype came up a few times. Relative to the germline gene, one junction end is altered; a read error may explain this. CDR3 DNA sequence: TGCGCCAGCAGCCCGGGACTGAGGAACACTGAAGCTTTCTTT. It translates to CASSPGLRNTEAFF. The gene calls are TRBV7-9 and TRBJ1-1, with TRBD1 as a possible D gene (5 bases). CDR1 is SEHNR, CDR2 FQNEAQ, per germline (reference sequence). The CDR3 spans 14 residues.

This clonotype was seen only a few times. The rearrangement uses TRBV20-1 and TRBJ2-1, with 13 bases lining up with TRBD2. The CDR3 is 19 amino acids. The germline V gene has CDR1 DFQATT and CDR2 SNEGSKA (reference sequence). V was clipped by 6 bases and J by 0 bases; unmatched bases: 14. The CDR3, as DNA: TGCAGTGCGTGTGCCGGACTAGCGGGGGACCTAAACTCCTACAATGAGCAGTTCTTC. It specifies CSACAGLAGDLNSYNEQFF.

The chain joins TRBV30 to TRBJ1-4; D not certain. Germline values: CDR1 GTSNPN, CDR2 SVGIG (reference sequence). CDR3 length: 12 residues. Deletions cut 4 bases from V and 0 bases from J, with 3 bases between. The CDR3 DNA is TGTGCCTGGACTCCAACTAATGAAAAACTGTTTTTT. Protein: CAWTPTNEKLFF.

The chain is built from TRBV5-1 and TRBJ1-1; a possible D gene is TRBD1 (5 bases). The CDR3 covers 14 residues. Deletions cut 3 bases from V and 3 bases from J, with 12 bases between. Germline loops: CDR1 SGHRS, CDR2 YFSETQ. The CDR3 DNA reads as TGCGCCAGCAGCTCTGGGACCGAGGACACTGAAGCTTTCTTT. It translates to CASSSGTEDTEAFF.

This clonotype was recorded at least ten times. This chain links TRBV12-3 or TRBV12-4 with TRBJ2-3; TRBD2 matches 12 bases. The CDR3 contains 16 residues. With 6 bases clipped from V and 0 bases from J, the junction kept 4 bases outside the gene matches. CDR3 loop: CASSPGTSGSTDTQYF. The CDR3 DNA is TGTGCCAGCAGCCCGGGGACTAGCGGGAGCACAGATACGCAGTATTTT.

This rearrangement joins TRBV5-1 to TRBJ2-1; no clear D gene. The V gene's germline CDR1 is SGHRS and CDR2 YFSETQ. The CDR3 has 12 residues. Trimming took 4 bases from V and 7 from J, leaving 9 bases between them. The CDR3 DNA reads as TGCGCCAGCAGCCCCTGGTGGAATGAGCAGTTCTTC. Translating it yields CASSPWWNEQFF.

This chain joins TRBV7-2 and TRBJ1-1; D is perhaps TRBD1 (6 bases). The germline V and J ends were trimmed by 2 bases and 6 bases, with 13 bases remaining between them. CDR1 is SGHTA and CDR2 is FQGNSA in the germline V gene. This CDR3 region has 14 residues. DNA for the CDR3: TGTGCCAGCAGCTTATACAGGGAATCCCCTGAAGCTTTCTTT. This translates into CASSLYRESPEAFF.

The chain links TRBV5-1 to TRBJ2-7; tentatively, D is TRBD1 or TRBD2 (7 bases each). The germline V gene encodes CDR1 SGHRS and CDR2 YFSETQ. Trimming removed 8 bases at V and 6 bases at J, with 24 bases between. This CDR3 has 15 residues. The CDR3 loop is CASSPGGGEKSEQYF. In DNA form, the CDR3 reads TGCGCCAGTAGCCCAGGGGGGGGGGAGAAATCCGAGCAGTACTTC.

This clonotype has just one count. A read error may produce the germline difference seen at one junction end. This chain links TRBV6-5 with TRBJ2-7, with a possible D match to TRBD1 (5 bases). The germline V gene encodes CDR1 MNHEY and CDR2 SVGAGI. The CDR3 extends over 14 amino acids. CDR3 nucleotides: TGTGTCAGCAGTTATGGGGCCGTCTCCTACGAGCAGTACTTC. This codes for CVSSYGAVSYEQYF.

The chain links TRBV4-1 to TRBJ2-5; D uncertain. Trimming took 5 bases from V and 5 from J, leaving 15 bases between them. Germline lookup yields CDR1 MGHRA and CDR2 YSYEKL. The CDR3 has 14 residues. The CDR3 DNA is TGCGCCAGCAGCTACGTTCGGATAGGGGAGACCCAGTACTTC. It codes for CASSYVRIGETQYF.

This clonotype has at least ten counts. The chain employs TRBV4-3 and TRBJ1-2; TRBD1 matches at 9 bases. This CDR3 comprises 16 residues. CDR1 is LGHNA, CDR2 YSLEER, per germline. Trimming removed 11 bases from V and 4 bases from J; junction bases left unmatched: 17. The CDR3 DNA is TGCGCCCTAAATGGGCGGGACAGGGATCTGGGCTATGGCTACACCTTC. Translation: CALNGRDRDLGYGYTF.

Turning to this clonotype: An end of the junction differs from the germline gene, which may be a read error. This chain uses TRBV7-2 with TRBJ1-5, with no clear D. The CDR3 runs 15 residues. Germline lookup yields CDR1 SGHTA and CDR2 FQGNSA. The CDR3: CASSLEAGENRPQHF. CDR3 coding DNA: TGTGCCAGCAGCTTAGAGGCAGGCGAAAATCGGCCCCAGCATTTT.

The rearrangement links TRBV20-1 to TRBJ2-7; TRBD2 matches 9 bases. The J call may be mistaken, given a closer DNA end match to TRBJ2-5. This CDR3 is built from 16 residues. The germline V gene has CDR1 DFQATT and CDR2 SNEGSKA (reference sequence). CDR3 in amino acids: CSARGRSAGGKETQYF. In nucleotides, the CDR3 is TGCAGTGCTAGAGGTCGGAGTGCGGGGGGGAAAGAGACCCAGTACTTC.

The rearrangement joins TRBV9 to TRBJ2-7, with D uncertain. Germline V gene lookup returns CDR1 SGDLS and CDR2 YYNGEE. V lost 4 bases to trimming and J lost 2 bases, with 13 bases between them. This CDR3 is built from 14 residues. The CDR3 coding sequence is TGTGCCAGCAGCCCGGACGGATCCCCCTACGAGCAGTACTTC. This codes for CASSPDGSPYEQYF. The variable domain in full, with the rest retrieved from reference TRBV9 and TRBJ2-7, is DSGVTQTPKHLITATGQRVTLRCSPRSGDLSVYWYQQSLDQGLQFLIQYYNGEERAKGNILERFSAQQFPDLHSELNLSSLELGDSALYFCASSPDGSPYEQYFGPGTRLTVT.

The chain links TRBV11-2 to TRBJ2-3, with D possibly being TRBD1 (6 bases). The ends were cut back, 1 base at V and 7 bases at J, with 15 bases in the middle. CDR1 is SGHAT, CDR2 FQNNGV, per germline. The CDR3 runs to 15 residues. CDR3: CASSLGPQGTHTQYF. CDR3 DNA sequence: TGTGCCAGCAGCTTAGGACCCCAGGGGACGCATACGCAGTATTTT.

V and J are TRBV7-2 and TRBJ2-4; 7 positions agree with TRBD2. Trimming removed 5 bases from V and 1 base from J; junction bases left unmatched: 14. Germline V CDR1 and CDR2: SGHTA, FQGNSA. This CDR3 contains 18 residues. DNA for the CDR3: TGTGCCAGCAGCGCCGACGGGAGGATTTCTAGTGCCAAAAACATTCAGTACTTC. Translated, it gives CASSADGRISSAKNIQYF.

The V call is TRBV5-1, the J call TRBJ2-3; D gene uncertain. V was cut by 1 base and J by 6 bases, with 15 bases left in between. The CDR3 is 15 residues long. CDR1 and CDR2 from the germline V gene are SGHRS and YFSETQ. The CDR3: CASSLKYLQGDTQYF. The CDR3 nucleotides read TGCGCCAGCAGCTTGAAGTATCTTCAAGGGGATACGCAGTATTTT.

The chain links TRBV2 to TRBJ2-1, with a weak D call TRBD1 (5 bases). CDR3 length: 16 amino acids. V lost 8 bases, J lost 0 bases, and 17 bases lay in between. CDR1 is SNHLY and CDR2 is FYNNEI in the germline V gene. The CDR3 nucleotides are TGTGCCAGCCTGGGTAGGGGCATTCTCTCCTACAATGAGCAGTTCTTC. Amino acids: CASLGRGILSYNEQFF.

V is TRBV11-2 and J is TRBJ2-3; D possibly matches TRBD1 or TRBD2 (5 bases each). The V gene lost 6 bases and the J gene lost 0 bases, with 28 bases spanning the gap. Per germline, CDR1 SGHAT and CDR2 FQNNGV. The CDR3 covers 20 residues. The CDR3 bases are TGTGCCAGCAGACCTCTTCTAGGGGCGGAAGGGACCGCTAGCACAGATACGCAGTATTTT. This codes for CASRPLLGAEGTASTDTQYF.

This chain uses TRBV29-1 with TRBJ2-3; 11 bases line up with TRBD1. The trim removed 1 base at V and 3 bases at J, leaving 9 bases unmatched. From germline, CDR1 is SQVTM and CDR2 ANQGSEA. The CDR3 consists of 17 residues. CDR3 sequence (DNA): TGCAGCGTTGAAGCCCAAGGACAGGGGGCGAGGACAGATACGCAGTATTTT. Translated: CSVEAQGQGARTDTQYF.

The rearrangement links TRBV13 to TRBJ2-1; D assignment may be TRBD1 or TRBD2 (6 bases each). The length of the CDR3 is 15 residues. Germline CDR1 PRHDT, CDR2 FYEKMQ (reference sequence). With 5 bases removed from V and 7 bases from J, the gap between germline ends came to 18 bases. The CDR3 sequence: CASSLRGDGGNEQFF. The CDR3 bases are TGTGCCAGCAGCCTCAGGGGTGATGGGGGGAATGAGCAGTTCTTC.

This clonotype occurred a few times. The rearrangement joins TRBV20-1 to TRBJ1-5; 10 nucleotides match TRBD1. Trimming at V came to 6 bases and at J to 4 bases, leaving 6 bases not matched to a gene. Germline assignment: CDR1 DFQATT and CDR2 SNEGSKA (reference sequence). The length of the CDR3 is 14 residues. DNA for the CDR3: TGCAGTGCCAAGGACAGGGGGAGGAATCAGCCCCAGCATTTT. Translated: CSAKDRGRNQPQHF.

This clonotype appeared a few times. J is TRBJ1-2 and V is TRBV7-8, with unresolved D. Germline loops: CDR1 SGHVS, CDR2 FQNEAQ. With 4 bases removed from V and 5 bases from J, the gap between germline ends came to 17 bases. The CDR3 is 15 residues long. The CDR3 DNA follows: TGTGCCAGCAGCTCCGCCCGGGTAGTTGGATATGGCTACACCTTC. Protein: CASSSARVVGYGYTF.

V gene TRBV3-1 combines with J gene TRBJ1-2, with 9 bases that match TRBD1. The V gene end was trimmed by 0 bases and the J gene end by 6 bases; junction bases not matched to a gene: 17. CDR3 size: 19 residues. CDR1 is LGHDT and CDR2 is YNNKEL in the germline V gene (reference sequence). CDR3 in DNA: TGTGCCAGCAGCCAAGATCGCTCCATCCCGGGACAGGGACGAGATGGCTACACCTTC. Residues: CASSQDRSIPGQGRDGYTF.

The CDR3 bases are TGTGCCAGCAGGGGACAGGCCATGAACACTGAAGCTTTCTTT. This codes for CASRGQAMNTEAFF. V gene TRBV11-3 combines with J gene TRBJ1-1, with 8 bases lining up with TRBD1. The trim removed 6 bases at V and 0 bases at J, leaving 3 bases unmatched. The germline V gene has CDR1 SGHNT and CDR2 YENEEA. This CDR3 is built from 14 residues.

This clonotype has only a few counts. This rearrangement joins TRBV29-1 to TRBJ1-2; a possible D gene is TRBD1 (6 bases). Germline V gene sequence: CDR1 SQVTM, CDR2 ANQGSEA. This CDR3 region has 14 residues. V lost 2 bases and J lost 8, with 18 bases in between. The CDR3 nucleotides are TGCAGCGTTGAAAGAGGGCAGGGGATAGGAGGCTACACCTTC. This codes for CSVERGQGIGGYTF.

This CDR3 is CASSLSAGGPGTQYF. In DNA form, the CDR3 reads TGTGCCAGCAGTTTATCAGCGGGGGGGCCAGGTACGCAGTATTTT. This chain links TRBV12-3 or TRBV12-4 with TRBJ2-3, with 10 bases that match TRBD2. After removal of 2 bases from V and 8 bases from J, the junction contained 7 bases not matched to a gene. This CDR3 contains 15 residues.

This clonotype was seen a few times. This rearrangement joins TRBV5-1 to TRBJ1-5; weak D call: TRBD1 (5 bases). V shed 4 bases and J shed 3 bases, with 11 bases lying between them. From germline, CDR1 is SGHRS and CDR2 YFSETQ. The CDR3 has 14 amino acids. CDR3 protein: CASSVTGLNQPQHF. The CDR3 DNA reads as TGCGCCAGCAGCGTAACAGGACTCAATCAGCCCCAGCATTTT.

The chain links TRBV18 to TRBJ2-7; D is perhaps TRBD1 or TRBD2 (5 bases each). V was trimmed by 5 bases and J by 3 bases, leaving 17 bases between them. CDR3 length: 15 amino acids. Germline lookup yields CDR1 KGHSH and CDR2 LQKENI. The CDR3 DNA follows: TGTGCCAGCTCATCATCGACAGTGAGGGGCTACGAGCAGTACTTC. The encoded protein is CASSSSTVRGYEQYF.

CDR3 residues: CASSRPDTDTQYF. CDR3 bases: TGTGCCAGCAGTAGACCCGACACAGATACGCAGTATTTT. J is TRBJ2-3 and V is TRBV7-3; no clear D gene. The germline V gene encodes CDR1 SGHTA and CDR2 FQGTGA. This CDR3 spans 13 amino acids. Trimming left V 6 bases short and J 2 bases short, with 9 bases between.